The rows below give T cell receptor beta chains drawn from one sample of a study of patients and donors after allogeneic stem cell transplantation. TCRdb recomputed calls from the RT-PCR reads with MiXCR, one row per CDR3 protein. Here the sample spans about 200,000 distinct CDR3 sequences, around two fifths being singletons. The source material was blood, either unsorted or a sorted T cell fraction (not recorded which). The source of these receptors is a human donor who was either an allogeneic HSCT recipient or a stem cell or donor lymphocyte infusion donor (not recorded which). It is not recorded whose cells these are; they may come from a transplant donor. Both conserved end residues are part of each CDR3. Fields, in order: clone size, V gene, J gene, D gene, CDR3 DNA, CDR3 protein. D genes are given only for firm matches. Clone size is not always given. Where it is, it says once, few, many or a class for expanded clones.

>few|TRBV29-1|TRBJ2-7|NA
TGCAGCGTTGAAAAGACAGCCCAGACTATATACGAGCAGTACTTC
CSVEKTAQTIYEQYF
>few|TRBV6-2/TRBV6-3|TRBJ2-7|NA
TGTGCCAGCAGTTACGCCTACGAGCAGTACTTC
CASSYAYEQYF
>few|TRBV7-3|TRBJ2-1|NA
TGTGCCAGCAGCCGTACTAGAAATGAGCAGTTCTTC
CASSRTRNEQFF
>NA|TRBV11-3|TRBJ2-1|NA
TGTGCCAGCAGCCCCCGACCAACCTACAATGAGCAGTTCTTC
CASSPRPTYNEQFF
>NA|TRBV7-9|TRBJ1-2|TRBD1
TGTGCCAGCAGCTATCGGGACAGGGACGGCTACACCTTC
CASSYRDRDGYTF
>few|TRBV25-1|TRBJ1-1|NA
TGTGCCAGCAAGACCTACGGTGACACTGAAGCTTTCTTT
CASKTYGDTEAFF
>NA|TRBV6-5|TRBJ1-5|NA
TGTGCCAGCAGTCCCCCGGGGGCCGGTCAGCCCCAGCATTTT
CASSPPGAGQPQHF
>few|TRBV2|TRBJ2-1|NA
TGTGCCAGCAGTGTTGGGGGTAGTTATAATGAGCAGTTCTTC
CASSVGGSYNEQFF
>NA|TRBV12-3/TRBV12-4|TRBJ2-7|TRBD1
TGTGCCAGTTGGACAGGGACCTACGAGCAGTACTTC
CASWTGTYEQYF
>few|TRBV11-2|TRBJ2-1|NA
TGTGCCAGCAGCTTAATGGGTGGATTTAACTACAATGAGCAGTTCTTC
CASSLMGGFNYNEQFF
>NA|TRBV27|TRBJ2-7|NA
TGTGCCAGCAGACGGGACTCGCACTACGAGCAGTACTTC
CASRRDSHYEQYF
>NA|TRBV5-1|TRBJ2-7|NA
TGCGCCAGCAGCTTAGGTTCTAGGGTCTACGAGCAGTACTTC
CASSLGSRVYEQYF
>few|TRBV12-3/TRBV12-4|TRBJ2-3|NA
TGTGCCAGCAGTTTATTTCAGGGCGCAGATACGCAGTATTTT
CASSLFQGADTQYF
>NA|TRBV27|TRBJ1-2|TRBD1
TGTGCCAGCAGTTTTGGAGGGGGCGCGGACTATGGCTACACCTTC
CASSFGGGADYGYTF
>few|TRBV6-2/TRBV6-3|TRBJ1-5|TRBD1
TGTGCCAGCAGTTACCCGGACAGGGTAGGAAGTCAGCCCCAGCATTTT
CASSYPDRVGSQPQHF
>few|TRBV29-1|TRBJ1-1|NA
TGCAGCGTTCTTTGGACAGAGGGGGCTGAAGCTTTCTTT
CSVLWTEGAEAFF
>NA|TRBV15|TRBJ1-3|NA
TGTGCCACCAGCAGAGCGGGGCGAGGAAACACCATATATTTT
CATSRAGRGNTIYF
>NA|TRBV5-1|TRBJ2-2|NA
TGCGCCAGCAGCTTCTCGCGGGAGAACACCGGGGAGCTGTTTTTT
CASSFSRENTGELFF
>NA|TRBV6-5|TRBJ2-3|NA
TGTGCCAGCAGTTACTCTGCGGGGGCCGCCACAGATACGCAGTATTTT
CASSYSAGAATDTQYF
>NA|TRBV10-3|TRBJ2-1|NA
TGTGCCATCAGTGATGATACCGGCAATGAGCAGTTCTTC
CAISDDTGNEQFF
>few|TRBV16|TRBJ1-2|NA
TGTGCCAGCAGCCAATTCGCGGGCGGTAGAGTTAACTATGGCTACACCTTC
CASSQFAGGRVNYGYTF
>once|TRBV3-1|TRBJ1-1|NA
TGTGCCAGCAGCCAAGAGACGATCAGCGAGGCTTTCTTT
CASSQETISEAFF
>few|TRBV20-1|TRBJ1-2|NA
TGCAGTGCTAGGTCGATGGGAGTACATGGCTACACCTTC
CSARSMGVHGYTF
>NA|TRBV27|TRBJ2-1|NA
TGTGCCAGCAGTCATACTGCTCGTGAGCAGTTCTTC
CASSHTAREQFF
>NA|TRBV9|TRBJ2-3|NA
TGTGCCAGCAGCGTACCGGCCGGAGATACGCAGTATTTT
CASSVPAGDTQYF
>few|TRBV28|TRBJ2-7|TRBD1
TGTGCCAGCAGTTCCTCGGGACAGGGTGACTACGAGCAGTACTTC
CASSSSGQGDYEQYF
>NA|TRBV4-3|TRBJ2-2|NA
TGCGCCAGCAGCCAAGAAACCGGGAGAACCGGGGAGCTGTTTTTT
CASSQETGRTGELFF
>NA|TRBV28|TRBJ2-1|NA
TGTGCCAGCAGTCCCGGACTTAACTACAATGAGCAGTTCTTC
CASSPGLNYNEQFF
>NA|TRBV12-3/TRBV12-4|TRBJ2-7|NA
TGTGCCAGCAGTTTACTAGAGATCTACGAGCAGTACTTC
CASSLLEIYEQYF
>few|TRBV13|TRBJ1-4|TRBD1
TGTGCCAGCAGCCCGACAGGGGAAGATGAAAAACTGTTTTTT
CASSPTGEDEKLFF
>few|TRBV12-3/TRBV12-4|TRBJ2-7|NA
TGTGCCAGCAGTCGTGGACCTCCGAGCGAGCAGTACTTC
CASSRGPPSEQYF
>NA|TRBV7-9|TRBJ2-7|TRBD1
TGTGCCAGCAGCTTAGGAGGGGGACAGGGACCCTACGAGCAGTACTTC
CASSLGGGQGPYEQYF
>few|TRBV15|TRBJ1-2|NA
TGTGCCACCAGCAGAGCCAGAGAGGGCTACACCTTC
CATSRAREGYTF
>NA|TRBV29-1|TRBJ2-7|TRBD2
TGCAGCGTTGAGGCTAGCGGGGCTTCCCTCTCCTACGAGCAGTACTTC
CSVEASGASLSYEQYF
>NA|TRBV29-1|TRBJ2-7|NA
TGCAGCGTTGAACGCAGGGGCCCTCGTTCCTACGAGCAGTACTTC
CSVERRGPRSYEQYF
>NA|TRBV6-1|TRBJ1-2|TRBD1
TGTGCCAGCAGTGAAGCGGGGACAGGGGTTGACTACACCTTC
CASSEAGTGVDYTF
>NA|TRBV7-3|TRBJ2-1|TRBD2
TGTGCCAGCAGCTTAACGGGACATAGCGGGGCTCTGGCCAATGAGCAGTTCTTC
CASSLTGHSGALANEQFF
>NA|TRBV27|TRBJ1-2|NA
TGTGCCAGCAGTTCGCTCCTTCGGGCAACCTATGGCTACACCTTC
CASSSLLRATYGYTF
>NA|TRBV6-5|TRBJ2-2|NA
TGTGCCAGCAGTTACTCGATTGCCAGTGGGACCGGGGAGCTGTTTTTT
CASSYSIASGTGELFF
>NA|TRBV7-9|TRBJ2-7|NA
TGTGCCAGCAGCTTAGTGCCATCGAGCTCCTACGAGCAGTACTTC
CASSLVPSSSYEQYF
>many|TRBV12-3/TRBV12-4|TRBJ1-3|NA
TGTGCCAGCAGTTTAGAGGTCCTATCTGGAAACACCATATATTTT
CASSLEVLSGNTIYF
>NA|TRBV6-5|TRBJ1-2|TRBD1
TGTGCCAGCAGGGAGGGACAGGGCCCTTATCTGGACTATGGCTACACCTTC
CASREGQGPYLDYGYTF
>few|TRBV12-3/TRBV12-4|TRBJ1-2|NA
TGTGCCAGCAGTTTAGGGCGCAGGGTTGTTGGCTACACCTTC
CASSLGRRVVGYTF
>NA|TRBV24-1|TRBJ2-5|TRBD2
TGTGCCACCAGTGAGGTAAAAGCGGGAGGAGAGACCCAGTACTTC
CATSEVKAGGETQYF